The following is a T cell receptor (beta chain) sequence with its context. Its cognate antigen is unknown. The V gene's germline CDR1 is SGHRS and CDR2 YFSETQ. V dropped 5 bases and J dropped 5 bases, with 11 bases sitting between them. This CDR3 comprises 13 residues. This specimen comes from a study of metastatic and nonmetastatic thyroid tumors. Whole-study context: Across peripheral blood and tumor or nodule tissue samples taken from malignant and benign thyroid patients, the repertoires were compared with one another. Study-wide results and limits: The reported finding was significantly higher TCR beta diversity in malignant thyroid tumors relative to benign nodules, in blood and tumor.

TCRdb used MiXCR to call clones anew from the PCR reads. The sample lists approximately 8,000 clones, 25% to 30% occurring once. Among the patients, none had received any treatment before thyroid surgery. The origin of this receptor is a female donor with papillary thyroid cancer or a benign thyroid nodule (not recorded which). Some clones in this sample may be carry-over from other donors' samples. Sequences were obtained from adjacent normal tissue. This chain joins TRBV5-1 and TRBJ2-1; D possibly uses TRBD1 or TRBD2 (5 bases each). The CDR3 bases are TGCGCCAGCAGGAGGGGCCAGGACAATGAGCAGTTCTTC. Translating it yields CASRRGQDNEQFF. Variable domain in full (rest from reference TRBV5-1 and TRBJ2-1): KAGVTQTPRYLIKTRGQQVTLSCSPISGHRSVSWYQQTPGQGLQFLFEYFSETQRNKGNFPGRFSGRQFSNSRSEMNVSTLELGDSALYLCASRRGQDNEQFFGPGTRLTVL.